Shown below are 20 T cell receptor beta chains from a single sample sequenced in a study of blood T cell repertoires in COVID-19 (dated by TCRdb to 2018 to 2021). Library creation used the immunoSEQ multiplex PCR assay. In its TCRdb copy, this immuneACCESS table keeps in-frame sequences only and misses some clones. Where compared with another copy, unresolved V genes explain less than half of these, and the others have no known cause. A total of 30,000 or so clones appear in this sample, roughly nine tenths of them only once. In total, the top ten clones hold approximately 24% of the sample. The source material was peripheral blood. The receptors were sampled from a human donor with active COVID-19. The donor label of this sample is uncertain.

V is TRBV2 and J is TRBJ2-2; tentative D call: TRBD2 (5 bases). The germline V gene encodes CDR1 SNHLY and CDR2 FYNNEI. CDR3 length equals 11 residues. Trimming left V 8 bases short and J 5 bases short, with 6 bases between. Here the CDR3 reads CASRGTGELFF. In DNA, the CDR3 is TGTGCCAGCCGGGGTACCGGGGAGCTGTTTTTT.

Here the CDR3 reads CASSSTGNTEAFF. The CDR3 nucleotides read TGTGCCAGCAGCTCGACAGGGAACACTGAAGCTTTCTTT. The chain is built from TRBV3-1 (or the pseudogene TRBV3-2) and TRBJ1-1; possibly TRBD1 for D (6 bases). From germline, CDR1 is LGHDT and CDR2 YNNKEL (reference sequence). CDR3 length equals 13 residues. The V and J ends lost 5 bases and 1 base respectively, with 8 bases between them.

The chain links TRBV3-1 (or the pseudogene TRBV3-2) to TRBJ2-3, with 7 bases fitting TRBD2. The V segment lost 0 bases and the J segment 3 bases; nucleotides outside the gene matches: 6. Per germline, CDR1 LGHDT and CDR2 YNNKEL (reference sequence). The CDR3 has 16 residues. The CDR3 loop reads CASSQEWREGTDTQYF. The CDR3 DNA reads as TGTGCCAGCAGCCAAGAATGGAGGGAGGGGACAGATACGCAGTATTTT.

The genes are TRBV2 and TRBJ2-5; weak D call: TRBD1 (6 bases). V lost 7 bases, J lost 2 bases, and 17 bases lay in between. The CDR3 extends over 15 amino acids. CDR1 is SNHLY and CDR2 is FYNNEI in the germline V gene. The CDR3 region is CASNPLAGVQETQYF. In DNA, the CDR3 is TGTGCCAGCAACCCCCTAGCAGGGGTACAAGAGACCCAGTACTTC. The variable domain in full, with the rest retrieved from reference TRBV2 and TRBJ2-5, is EPEVTQTPSHQVTQMGQEVILRCVPISNHLYFYWYRQILGQKVEFLVSFYNNEISEKSEIFDDQFSVERPDGSNFTLKIRSTKLEDSAMYFCASNPLAGVQETQYFGPGTRLLVL.

This chain uses TRBV9 with TRBJ1-1; D unresolved. Trimming removed 0 bases from V and 0 bases from J, with 9 bases in between. The CDR3 has 15 amino acids. Germline assignment: CDR1 SGDLS and CDR2 YYNGEE. This chain's CDR3 is CASSVVPGMNTEAFF. The CDR3 DNA follows: TGTGCCAGCAGCGTAGTTCCGGGTATGAACACTGAAGCTTTCTTT.

This clone has a handful of counts. This chain joins TRBV4-2 and TRBJ2-7, with 9 bases aligning to TRBD2. V lost 0 bases to trimming and J lost 2 bases; unmatched junction nucleotides: 5. Germline assignment: CDR1 LGHNA and CDR2 YNFKEQ. This CDR3 is built from 16 residues. For the CDR3, the DNA is TGTGCCAGCAGCCAAGATTGGACTAGCGCAACCTACGAGCAGTACTTC. The encoded protein is CASSQDWTSATYEQYF.

The V gene is TRBV9, the J gene TRBJ2-6, with a weak D call TRBD1 (5 bases). CDR1 and CDR2 (germline): SGDLS, YYNGEE. This CDR3 comprises 17 residues. Trimming removed 3 bases at V and 1 base at J, with 14 bases between. The CDR3 nucleotides read TGTGCCAGCAGCGAAAGACAGATTCCGTCTGGGGCCAACGTCCTGACTTTC. Translated: CASSERQIPSGANVLTF.

The chain recombines TRBV5-3 with TRBJ2-1; 9 bases map to TRBD2. TRBV5-3 is annotated as an ORF whose role is uncertain. The trim removed 7 bases at V and 9 bases at J, leaving 8 bases unmatched. CDR3 size: 13 residues. The CDR3 here is CARYAGGPGEQFF. CDR3 bases: TGTGCCAGATACGCGGGAGGGCCGGGTGAGCAGTTCTTC.

The V and J genes are TRBV20-1 and TRBJ2-3; 8 bases map to TRBD2. Trimming removed 6 bases from V and 6 bases from J; junction bases left unmatched: 2. From germline, CDR1 is DFQATT and CDR2 SNEGSKA (reference sequence). The CDR3 consists of 11 residues. For the CDR3, the DNA is TGCAGTGCCCGGGGGGGGGATACGCAGTATTTT. Its protein is CSARGGDTQYF.

The chain combines TRBV4-2 with TRBJ2-2; possibly TRBD2 for D (5 bases). CDR3 size: 17 residues. Germline CDR1 and CDR2: LGHNA and YNFKEQ. V was pared by 0 bases and J by 4 bases, with 15 bases between. This CDR3 is CASSQDYLRAGTGELFF. Written as DNA, the CDR3 is TGTGCCAGCAGCCAAGATTACCTGAGGGCGGGCACCGGGGAGCTGTTTTTT.

J is TRBJ2-1 and V is TRBV11-3; 9 nucleotides match TRBD2. The junction had 12 bases not matched to a gene; V was cut back by 10 bases and J by 2 bases. Germline CDR1 SGHNT, CDR2 YENEEA. This CDR3 has 16 amino acids. The CDR3 sequence is CATAGASGTPYNEQFF. The CDR3 DNA sequence: TGTGCCACCGCAGGGGCTAGCGGGACCCCCTACAATGAGCAGTTCTTC.

The rearrangement uses TRBV4-2 and TRBJ1-3, with TRBD1 as a possible D gene (6 bases). The V and J ends lost 4 bases and 2 bases respectively, with 15 bases between them. The CDR3 length is 16 residues. Germline V lookup: CDR1 LGHNA, CDR2 YNFKEQ. In DNA form, the CDR3 reads TGTGCCAGCAGCCCGCCACAGGGCCAAACTGGAAACACCATATATTTT. Its translation: CASSPPQGQTGNTIYF.

This chain links TRBV6-5 with TRBJ2-5; 7 nucleotides agree with TRBD2. CDR3 length: 14 residues. The V segment lost 5 bases and the J segment 5 bases; nucleotides outside the gene matches: 8. Germline lookup yields CDR1 MNHEY and CDR2 SVGAGI. CDR3 coding DNA: TGTGCCAGCAGTCCGGGGGGAGTGCGGGAGACCCAGTACTTC. It encodes CASSPGGVRETQYF.

The chain is built from TRBV15 and TRBJ2-5, with 11 bases aligning to TRBD2. The CDR3 runs 18 residues. Germline-derived CDR1 and CDR2 are LNHNV and YYDKDF (reference sequence). The J segment lost 4 bases and the V segment lost 0 bases, leaving 10 bases of the junction unmatched. In DNA, the CDR3 is TGTGCCACCAGCAGAGATCGGGGACTAGCGGTGGGGGGAGAGACCCAGTACTTC. This codes for CATSRDRGLAVGGETQYF.

The CDR3 spells CASSTSGGEQFF. Written as DNA, the CDR3 is TGTGCCAGCAGTACGAGCGGGGGTGAGCAGTTCTTC. The rearrangement joins TRBV6-6 to TRBJ2-1, with 8 bases lining up with TRBD2. The ends lost 5 bases at V and 9 bases at J; junction bases unmatched: 3. CDR1 and CDR2 (germline): MNHNY, SVGAGI (reference sequence). The CDR3 has 12 residues.

The CDR3 DNA reads as TGTGCCAGCAGTGAAGGCTGGGCACAAGAGACCCAGTACTTC. This translates into CASSEGWAQETQYF. The chain joins TRBV2 to TRBJ2-5; D gene uncertain. Trimming shortened V by 1 base and J by 2 bases, and 8 bases separated the two germline ends. Germline CDR1 SNHLY, CDR2 FYNNEI. The CDR3 totals 14 residues.

V gene TRBV6-1 combines with J gene TRBJ1-4; D possibly corresponds to TRBD1 (5 bases). Looked up from germline, CDR1 is MNHNS and CDR2 is SASEGT. The CDR3 loop spans 15 amino acids. V was pared by 2 bases and J by 8 bases, with 15 bases between. DNA of the CDR3: TGTGCCAGCAGTGAAAGGGGAGGGTCAGGCGAAAAACTGTTTTTT. Protein product: CASSERGGSGEKLFF.

The rearrangement joins TRBV19 to TRBJ1-1, with D maybe TRBD1 (5 bases). The CDR3 has 15 amino acids. V shed 7 bases and J shed 11 bases, with 26 bases lying between them. Germline V gene sequence: CDR1 LNHDA, CDR2 SQIVND (reference sequence). DNA for the CDR3: TGTGCCAGTATCGATAGGGGTGGCAAGGCCTCTTGGGCTTTCTTT. Translating gives CASIDRGGKASWAFF. The full variable domain, rest sourced from reference TRBV19 and TRBJ1-1, is DGGITQSPKYLFRKEGQNVTLSCEQNLNHDAMYWYRQDPGQGLRLIYYSQIVNDFQKGDIAEGYSVSREKKESFPLTVTSAQKNPTAFYLCASIDRGGKASWAFFGQGTRLTVV.

This chain connects TRBV11-2 to TRBJ2-2; 15 bases align to TRBD2. The CDR3 is 19 residues long. The V segment lost 3 bases and the J segment 2 bases; nucleotides outside the gene matches: 7. The V gene's germline CDR1 is SGHAT and CDR2 FQNNGV. The CDR3, as DNA: TGTGCCAGCAGCTTGGCTGGGACTAGCGGGGGGAGAAACACCGGGGAGCTGTTTTTT. It is translated as CASSLAGTSGGRNTGELFF.

The chain is built from TRBV5-6 and TRBJ2-1; 8 nucleotides agree with TRBD1. V lost 4 bases, J lost 15 bases, and 9 bases stayed unmatched. The CDR3 consists of 12 residues. Germline loops: CDR1 SGHDT, CDR2 YYEEEE. The CDR3 DNA follows: TGTGCCAGCAGCCAGGACAGGGAATTAGGGTTCTTC. Its protein is CASSQDRELGFF. The whole variable domain, filled in from reference TRBV5-6 and TRBJ2-1, reads DAGVTQSPTHLIKTRGQQVTLRCSPKSGHDTVSWYQQALGQGPQFIFQYYEEEERQRGNFPDRFSGHQFPNYSSELNVNALLLGDSALYLCASSQDRELGFFGPGTRLTVL.